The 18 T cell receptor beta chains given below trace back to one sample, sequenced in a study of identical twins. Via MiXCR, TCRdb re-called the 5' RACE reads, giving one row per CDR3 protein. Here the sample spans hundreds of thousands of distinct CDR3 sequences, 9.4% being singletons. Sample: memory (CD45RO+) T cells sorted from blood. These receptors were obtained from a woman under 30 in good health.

CDR3 region: CASTLPPQEQYF. The CDR3 bases are TGTGCCAGCACCTTACCCCCGCAGGAGCAGTACTTC. The chain joins TRBV6-2 or TRBV6-3 to TRBJ2-7; D remains unclear. In germline, CDR1 is MNHEY, CDR2 SVGEGT. The V end lost 7 bases, the J end lost 7 bases, and 14 bases lay between the germline ends. The CDR3 loop spans 12 amino acids.

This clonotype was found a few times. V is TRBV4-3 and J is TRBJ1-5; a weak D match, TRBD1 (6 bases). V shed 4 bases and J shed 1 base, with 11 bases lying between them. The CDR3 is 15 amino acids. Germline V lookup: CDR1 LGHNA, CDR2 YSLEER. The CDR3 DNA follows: TGCGCCAGCAGCCGAACCACAGGGAGCAATCAGCCCCAGCATTTT. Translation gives CASSRTTGSNQPQHF.

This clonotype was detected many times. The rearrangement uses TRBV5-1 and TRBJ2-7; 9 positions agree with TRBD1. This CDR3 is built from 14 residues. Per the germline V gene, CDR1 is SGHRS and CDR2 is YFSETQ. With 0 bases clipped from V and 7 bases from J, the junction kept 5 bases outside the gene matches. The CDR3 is CASSLETGGDEQYF. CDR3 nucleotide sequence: TGCGCCAGCAGCTTGGAAACAGGGGGCGATGAGCAGTACTTC. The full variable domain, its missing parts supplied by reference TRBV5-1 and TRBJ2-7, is KAGVTQTPRYLIKTRGQQVTLSCSPISGHRSVSWYQQTPGQGLQFLFEYFSETQRNKGNFPGRFSGRQFSNSRSEMNVSTLELGDSALYLCASSLETGGDEQYFGPGTRLTVT.

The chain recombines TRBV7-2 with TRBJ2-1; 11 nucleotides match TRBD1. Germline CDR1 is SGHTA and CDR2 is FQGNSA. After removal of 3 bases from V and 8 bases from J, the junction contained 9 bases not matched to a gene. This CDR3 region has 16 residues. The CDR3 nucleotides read TGTGCCAGCAGCTTCCGGACAGGGGGCTTTGTCGATGAGCAGTTCTTC. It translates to CASSFRTGGFVDEQFF.

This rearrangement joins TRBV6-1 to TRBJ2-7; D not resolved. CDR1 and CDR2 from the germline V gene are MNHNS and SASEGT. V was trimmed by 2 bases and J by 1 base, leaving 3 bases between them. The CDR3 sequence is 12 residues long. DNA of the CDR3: TGTGCCAGCAGTGAAACTTCCTACGAGCAGTACTTC. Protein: CASSETSYEQYF.

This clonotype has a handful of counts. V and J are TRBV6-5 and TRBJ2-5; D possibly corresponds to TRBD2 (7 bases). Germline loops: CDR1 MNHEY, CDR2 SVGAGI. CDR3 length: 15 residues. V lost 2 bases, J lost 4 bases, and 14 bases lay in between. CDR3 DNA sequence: TGTGCCAGCAGTTACGTTTCGGGGGGCCCAGAGACCCAGTACTTC. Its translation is CASSYVSGGPETQYF.

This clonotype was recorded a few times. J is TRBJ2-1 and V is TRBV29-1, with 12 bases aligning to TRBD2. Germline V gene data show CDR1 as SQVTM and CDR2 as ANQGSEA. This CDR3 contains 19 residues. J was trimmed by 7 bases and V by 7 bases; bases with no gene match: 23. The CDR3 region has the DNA TGCAGCGGAGGGCGACGAGGTACGACGACTAGCGGGAGTTCTAATGAGCAGTTCTTC. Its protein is CSGGRRGTTTSGSSNEQFF.

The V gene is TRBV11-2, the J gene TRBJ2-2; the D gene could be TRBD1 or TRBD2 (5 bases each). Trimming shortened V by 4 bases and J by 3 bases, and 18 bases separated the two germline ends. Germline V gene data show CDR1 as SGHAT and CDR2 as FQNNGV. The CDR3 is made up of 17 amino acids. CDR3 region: CASSYGTLARYTGELFF. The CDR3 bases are TGTGCCAGCAGCTACGGGACGCTGGCAAGGTACACCGGGGAGCTGTTTTTT.

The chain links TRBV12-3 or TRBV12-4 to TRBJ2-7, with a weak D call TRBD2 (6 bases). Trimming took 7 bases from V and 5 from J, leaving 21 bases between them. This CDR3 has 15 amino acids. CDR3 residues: CASTTRGGAENEQYF. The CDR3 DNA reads TGTGCCAGCACTACCAGAGGAGGGGCTGAAAACGAGCAGTACTTC.

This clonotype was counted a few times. CDR3 coding DNA: TGTGCCAGCAGTTCCGTCCGGGGGAGGTCGGACTATGGCTACACCTTC. It translates to CASSSVRGRSDYGYTF. The chain couples TRBV12-3 or TRBV12-4 to TRBJ1-2; possibly TRBD1 for D (5 bases). V dropped 4 bases and J dropped 3 bases, with 18 bases sitting between them. The length of the CDR3 is 16 residues.

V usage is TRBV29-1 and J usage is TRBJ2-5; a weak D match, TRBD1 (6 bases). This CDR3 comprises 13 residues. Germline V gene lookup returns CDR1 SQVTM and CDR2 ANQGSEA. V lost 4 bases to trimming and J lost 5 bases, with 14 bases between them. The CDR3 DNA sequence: TGCAGCGTTGTTGACCAGGGGCGGGAGACCCAGTACTTC. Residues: CSVVDQGRETQYF.

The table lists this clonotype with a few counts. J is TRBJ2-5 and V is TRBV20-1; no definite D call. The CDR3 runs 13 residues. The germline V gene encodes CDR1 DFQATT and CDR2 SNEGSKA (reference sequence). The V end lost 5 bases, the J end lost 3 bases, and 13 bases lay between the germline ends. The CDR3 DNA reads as TGCAGTGCTTCCTACCTAGGGAAAGAGACCCAGTACTTC. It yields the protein CSASYLGKETQYF.

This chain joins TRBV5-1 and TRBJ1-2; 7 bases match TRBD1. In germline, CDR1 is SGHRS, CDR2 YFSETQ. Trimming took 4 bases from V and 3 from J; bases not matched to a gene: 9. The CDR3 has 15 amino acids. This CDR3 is CASSPTGRVDYGYTF. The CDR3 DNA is TGCGCCAGCAGCCCGACAGGGAGGGTTGACTATGGCTACACCTTC.

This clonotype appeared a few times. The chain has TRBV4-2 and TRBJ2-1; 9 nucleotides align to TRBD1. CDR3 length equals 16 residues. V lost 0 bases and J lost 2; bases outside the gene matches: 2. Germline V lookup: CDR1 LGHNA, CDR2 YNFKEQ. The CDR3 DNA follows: TGTGCCAGCAGCCAAGATCGGGACAGGGCCTACAATGAGCAGTTCTTC. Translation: CASSQDRDRAYNEQFF.

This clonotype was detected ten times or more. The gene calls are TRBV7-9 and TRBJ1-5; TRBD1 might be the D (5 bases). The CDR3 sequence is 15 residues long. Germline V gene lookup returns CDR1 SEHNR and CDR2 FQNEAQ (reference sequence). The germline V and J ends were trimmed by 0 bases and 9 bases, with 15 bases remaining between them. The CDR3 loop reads CASSLAGRDLMPQHF. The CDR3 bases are TGTGCCAGCAGCTTAGCTGGCAGGGACCTCATGCCCCAGCATTTT.

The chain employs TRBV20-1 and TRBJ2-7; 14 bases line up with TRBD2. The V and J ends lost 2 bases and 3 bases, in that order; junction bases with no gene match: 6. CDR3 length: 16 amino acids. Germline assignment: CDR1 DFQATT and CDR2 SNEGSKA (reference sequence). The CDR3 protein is CSARQRTSGRFYEQYF. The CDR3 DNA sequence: TGCAGTGCTAGACAAAGGACTAGCGGGAGGTTCTACGAGCAGTACTTC.

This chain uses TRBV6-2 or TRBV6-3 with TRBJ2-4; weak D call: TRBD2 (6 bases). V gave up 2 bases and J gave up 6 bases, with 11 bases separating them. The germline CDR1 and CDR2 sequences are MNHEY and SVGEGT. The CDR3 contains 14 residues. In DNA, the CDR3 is TGTGCCAGCAGTTACGGGGGGTCCCCAAACATTCAGTACTTC. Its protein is CASSYGGSPNIQYF.

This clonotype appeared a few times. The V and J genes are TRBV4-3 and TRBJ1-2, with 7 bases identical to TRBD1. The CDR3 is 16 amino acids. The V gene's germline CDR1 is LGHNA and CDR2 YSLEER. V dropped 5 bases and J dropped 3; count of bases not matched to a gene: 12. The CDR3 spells CASSGRDRHYHYGYTF. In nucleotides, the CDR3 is TGCGCCAGCAGCGGGCGGGACAGACATTATCACTATGGCTACACCTTC.